The clone carrying this TCR beta chain appeared many times. Its antigen is unidentified. V lost 9 bases to trimming and J lost 0 bases, with 15 bases between them. Germline CDR1 and CDR2: MRHNA and SNTAGT. CDR3 length: 15 amino acids. This entry belongs to a study of early T cells in non-severe SARS-CoV-2 infection. Study summary: The study sequenced bulk RNA from unsorted whole blood, with chains unpaired. Study observations and caveats: CD4 and private specificities were missed by VDJdb matching, which favored anti-spike CD8 responses.

Unique molecular identifiers were affixed to single, distinct cDNA molecules. TCRdb redid the calling of the 5' RACE reads with MiXCR, one entry per CDR3 protein. The sample contains tens of thousands of distinct CDR3 sequences, approximately 4% of which appear only once. Sequences were obtained from whole blood. The rearrangement joins TRBV6-4 to TRBJ2-1; no firm D call. The sequence derives from an adult who was a healthcare worker with PCR-confirmed SARS-CoV-2 infection or an uninfected control (not recorded which). DNA of the CDR3: TGTGCCAGTTCGGAATGGCTAGTCTCCTACAATGAGCAGTTCTTC. Translating it yields CASSEWLVSYNEQFF.